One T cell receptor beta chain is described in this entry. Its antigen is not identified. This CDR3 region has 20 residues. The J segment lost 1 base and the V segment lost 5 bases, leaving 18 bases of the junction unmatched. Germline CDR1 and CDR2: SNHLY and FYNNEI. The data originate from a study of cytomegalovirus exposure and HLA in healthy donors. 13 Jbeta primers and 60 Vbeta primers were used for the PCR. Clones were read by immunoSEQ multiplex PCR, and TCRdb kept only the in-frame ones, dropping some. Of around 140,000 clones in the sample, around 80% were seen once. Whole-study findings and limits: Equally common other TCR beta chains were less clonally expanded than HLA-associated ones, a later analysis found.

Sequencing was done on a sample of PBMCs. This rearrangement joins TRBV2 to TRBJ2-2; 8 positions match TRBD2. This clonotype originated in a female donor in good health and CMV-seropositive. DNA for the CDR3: TGTGCCAGCAGTTGGGTCCCGGGGCGGGAGGATTTCGTGAACACCGGGGAGCTGTTTTTT. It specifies CASSWVPGREDFVNTGELFF.